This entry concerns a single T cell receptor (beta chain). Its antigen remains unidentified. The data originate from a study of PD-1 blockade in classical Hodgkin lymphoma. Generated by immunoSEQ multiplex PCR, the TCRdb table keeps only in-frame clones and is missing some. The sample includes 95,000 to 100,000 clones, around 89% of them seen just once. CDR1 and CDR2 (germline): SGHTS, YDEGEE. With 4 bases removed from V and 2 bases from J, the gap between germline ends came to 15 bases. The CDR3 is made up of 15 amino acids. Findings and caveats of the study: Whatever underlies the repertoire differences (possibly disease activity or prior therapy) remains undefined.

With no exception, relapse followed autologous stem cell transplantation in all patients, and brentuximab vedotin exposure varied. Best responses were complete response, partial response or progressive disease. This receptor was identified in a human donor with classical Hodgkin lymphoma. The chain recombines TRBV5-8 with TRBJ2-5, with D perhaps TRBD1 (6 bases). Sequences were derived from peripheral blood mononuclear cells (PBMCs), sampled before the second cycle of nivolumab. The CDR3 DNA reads TGTGCCAGCAGCGGAAAAGAGACAGGACAAGAGACCCAGTACTTC. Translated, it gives CASSGKETGQETQYF. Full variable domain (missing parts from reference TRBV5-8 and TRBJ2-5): EAGVTQSPTHLIKTRGQQATLRCSPISGHTSVYWYQQALGLGLQFLLWYDEGEERNRGNFPPRFSGRQFPNYSSELNVNALELEDSALYLCASSGKETGQETQYFGPGTRLLVL.